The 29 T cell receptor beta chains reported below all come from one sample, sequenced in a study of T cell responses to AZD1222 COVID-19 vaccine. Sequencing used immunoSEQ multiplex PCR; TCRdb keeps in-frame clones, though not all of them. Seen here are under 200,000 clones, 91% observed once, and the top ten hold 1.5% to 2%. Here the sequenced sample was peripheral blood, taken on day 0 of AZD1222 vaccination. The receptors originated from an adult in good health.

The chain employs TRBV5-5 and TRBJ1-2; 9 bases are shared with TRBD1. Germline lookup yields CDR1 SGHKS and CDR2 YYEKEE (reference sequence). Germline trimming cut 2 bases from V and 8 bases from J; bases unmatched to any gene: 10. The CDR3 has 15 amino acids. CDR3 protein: CASSFNRDREDGYTF. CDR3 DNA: TGTGCCAGCAGCTTTAACCGGGACAGGGAGGACGGCTACACCTTC.

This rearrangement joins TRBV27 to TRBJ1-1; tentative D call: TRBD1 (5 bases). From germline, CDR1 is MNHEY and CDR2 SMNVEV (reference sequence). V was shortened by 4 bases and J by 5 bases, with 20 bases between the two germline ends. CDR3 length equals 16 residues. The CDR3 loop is CASSSIPGPSGTEAFF. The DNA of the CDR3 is TGTGCCAGCAGTTCTATCCCTGGACCTTCAGGGACTGAAGCTTTCTTT.

The DNA of the CDR3 is TGTGCCAGTAGTCCCCGGGGGGTTAGCTCCTACGAGCAGTACTTC. Its protein is CASSPRGVSSYEQYF. V gene TRBV19 combines with J gene TRBJ2-7, with 7 positions matching TRBD2. V lost 5 bases and J lost 0; bases outside the gene matches: 7. There are 15 residues in the CDR3. CDR1 and CDR2 from the germline V gene are LNHDA and SQIVND (reference sequence).

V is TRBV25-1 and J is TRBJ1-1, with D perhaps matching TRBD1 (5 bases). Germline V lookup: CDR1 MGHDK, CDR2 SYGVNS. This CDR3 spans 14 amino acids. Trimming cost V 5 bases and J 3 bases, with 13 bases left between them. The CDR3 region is CASSRQGGYTEAFF. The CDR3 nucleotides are TGTGCCAGCAGTCGCCAGGGAGGATACACTGAAGCTTTCTTT.

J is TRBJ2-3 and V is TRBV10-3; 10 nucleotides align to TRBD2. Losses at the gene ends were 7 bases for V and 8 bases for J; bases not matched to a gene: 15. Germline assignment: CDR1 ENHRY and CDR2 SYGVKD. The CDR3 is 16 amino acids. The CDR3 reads CAITDIGTSVSSTQYF. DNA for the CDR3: TGTGCCATCACCGATATTGGGACTAGCGTTTCATCTACGCAGTATTTT.

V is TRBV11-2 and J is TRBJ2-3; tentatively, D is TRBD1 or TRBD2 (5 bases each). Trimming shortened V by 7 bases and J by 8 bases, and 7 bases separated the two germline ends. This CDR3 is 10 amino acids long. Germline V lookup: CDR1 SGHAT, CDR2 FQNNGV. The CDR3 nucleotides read TGTGCCAGCAATGGGGGTACGCAGTATTTT. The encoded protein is CASNGGTQYF. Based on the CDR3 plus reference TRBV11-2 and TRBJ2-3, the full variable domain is EAGVAQSPRYKIIEKRQSVAFWCNPISGHATLYWYQQILGQGPKLLIQFQNNGVVDDSQLPKDRFSAERLKGVDSTLKIQPAKLEDSAVYLCASNGGTQYFGPGTRLTVL.

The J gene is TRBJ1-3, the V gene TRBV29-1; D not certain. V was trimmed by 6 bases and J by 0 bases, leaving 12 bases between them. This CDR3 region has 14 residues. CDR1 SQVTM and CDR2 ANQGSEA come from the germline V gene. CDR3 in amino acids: CSVVTLLSGNTIYF. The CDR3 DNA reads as TGCAGCGTAGTGACACTTCTCTCTGGAAACACCATATATTTT. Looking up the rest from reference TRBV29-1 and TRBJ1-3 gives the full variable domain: SAVISQKPSRDICQRGTSLTIQCQVDSQVTMMFWYRQQPGQSLTLIATANQGSEATYESGFVIDKFPISRPNLTFSTLTVSNMSPEDSSIYLCSVVTLLSGNTIYFGEGSWLTVV.

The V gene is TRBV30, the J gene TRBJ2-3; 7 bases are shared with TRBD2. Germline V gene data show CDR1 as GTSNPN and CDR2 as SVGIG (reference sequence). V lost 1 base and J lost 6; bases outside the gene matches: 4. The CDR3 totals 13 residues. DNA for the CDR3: TGTGCCTGGAGTGGTGGGGAGGGGGATACGCAGTATTTT. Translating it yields CAWSGGEGDTQYF.

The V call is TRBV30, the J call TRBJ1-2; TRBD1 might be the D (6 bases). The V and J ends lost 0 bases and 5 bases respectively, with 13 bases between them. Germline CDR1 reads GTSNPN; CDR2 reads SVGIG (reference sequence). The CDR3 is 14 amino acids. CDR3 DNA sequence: TGTGCCTGGAGTGTACTGGGGGCAAGTTATGGCTACACCTTC. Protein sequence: CAWSVLGASYGYTF.

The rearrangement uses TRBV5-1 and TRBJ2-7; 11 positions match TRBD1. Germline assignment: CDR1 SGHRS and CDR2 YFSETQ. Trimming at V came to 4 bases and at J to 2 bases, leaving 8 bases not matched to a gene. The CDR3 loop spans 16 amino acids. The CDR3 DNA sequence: TGCGCCAGCAGCCGATACGGACAGGGGGCCCCCTACGAGCAGTACTTC. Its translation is CASSRYGQGAPYEQYF.

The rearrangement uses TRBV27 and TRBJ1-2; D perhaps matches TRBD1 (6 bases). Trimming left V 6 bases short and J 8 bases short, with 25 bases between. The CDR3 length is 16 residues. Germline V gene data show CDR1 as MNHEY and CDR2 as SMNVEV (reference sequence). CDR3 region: CASRSGDRSGLLGYTF. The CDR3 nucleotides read TGTGCCAGCAGGTCCGGTGACAGGTCTGGTCTGTTGGGCTACACCTTC.

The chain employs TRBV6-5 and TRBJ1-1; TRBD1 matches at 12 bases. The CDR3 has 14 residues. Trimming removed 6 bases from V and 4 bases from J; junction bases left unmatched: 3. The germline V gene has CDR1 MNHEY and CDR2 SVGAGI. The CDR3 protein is CASSGDRGLTEAFF. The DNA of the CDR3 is TGTGCCAGCAGCGGGGACAGGGGGCTCACTGAAGCTTTCTTT.

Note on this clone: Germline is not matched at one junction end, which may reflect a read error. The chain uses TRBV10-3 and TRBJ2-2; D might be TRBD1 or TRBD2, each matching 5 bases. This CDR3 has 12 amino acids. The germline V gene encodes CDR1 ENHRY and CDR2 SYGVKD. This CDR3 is CGTMDDTGELFF. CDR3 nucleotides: TGCGGGACCATGGACGACACCGGGGAGCTGTTTTTT.

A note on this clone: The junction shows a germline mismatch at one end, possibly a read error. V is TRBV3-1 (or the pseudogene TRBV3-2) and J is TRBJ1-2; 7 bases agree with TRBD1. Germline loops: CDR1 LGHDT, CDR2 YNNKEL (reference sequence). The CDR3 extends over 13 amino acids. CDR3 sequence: CASSQDARQGAAF. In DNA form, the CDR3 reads TGTGCCAGCAGCCAAGATGCGCGACAGGGTGCCGCCTTC.

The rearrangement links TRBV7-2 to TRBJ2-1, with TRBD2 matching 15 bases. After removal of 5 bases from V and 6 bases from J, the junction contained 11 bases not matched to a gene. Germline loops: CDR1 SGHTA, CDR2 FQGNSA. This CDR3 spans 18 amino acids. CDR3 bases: TGTGCCAGCAGCCCACAGGGACTAGCGGGGGGCAGAGGCAATGAGCAGTTCTTC. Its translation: CASSPQGLAGGRGNEQFF.

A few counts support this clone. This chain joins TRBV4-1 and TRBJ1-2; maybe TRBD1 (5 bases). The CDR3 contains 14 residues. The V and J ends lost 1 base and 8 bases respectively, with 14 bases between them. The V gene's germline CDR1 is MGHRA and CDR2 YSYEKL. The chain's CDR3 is CASSQAVGGEGYTF. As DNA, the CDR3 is TGCGCCAGCAGCCAAGCCGTCGGGGGAGAGGGCTACACCTTC.

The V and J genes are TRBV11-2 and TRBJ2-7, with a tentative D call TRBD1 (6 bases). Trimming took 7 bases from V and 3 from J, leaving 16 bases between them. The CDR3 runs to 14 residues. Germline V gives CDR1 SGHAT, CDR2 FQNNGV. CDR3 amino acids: CASIQIDRFYEQYF. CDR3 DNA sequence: TGTGCCAGCATCCAAATTGACAGGTTCTACGAGCAGTACTTC. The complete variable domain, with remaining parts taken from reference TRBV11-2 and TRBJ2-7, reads EAGVAQSPRYKIIEKRQSVAFWCNPISGHATLYWYQQILGQGPKLLIQFQNNGVVDDSQLPKDRFSAERLKGVDSTLKIQPAKLEDSAVYLCASIQIDRFYEQYFGPGTRLTVT.

The CDR3 DNA sequence: TGTGCCAGCAGTAAGGGGTTAGCTGAAAAACTGTTTTTT. Protein product: CASSKGLAEKLFF. The chain links TRBV27 to TRBJ1-4; TRBD1 might be the D (5 bases). Germline CDR1 MNHEY, CDR2 SMNVEV (reference sequence). This CDR3 contains 13 residues. Deletions cut 5 bases from V and 7 bases from J, with 11 bases between.

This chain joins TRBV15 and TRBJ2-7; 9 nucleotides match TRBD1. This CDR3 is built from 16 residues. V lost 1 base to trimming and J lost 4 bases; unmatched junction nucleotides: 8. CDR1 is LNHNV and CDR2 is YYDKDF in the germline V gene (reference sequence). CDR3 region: CATSRVGRDRVYEQYF. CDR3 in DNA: TGTGCCACCAGCAGAGTGGGCCGGGACAGGGTATACGAGCAGTACTTC. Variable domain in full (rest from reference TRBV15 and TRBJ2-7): DAMVIQNPRYQVTQFGKPVTLSCSQTLNHNVMYWYQQKSSQAPKLLFHYYDKDFNNEADTPDNFQSRRPNTSFCFLDIRSPGLGDTAMYLCATSRVGRDRVYEQYFGPGTRLTVT.

The chain's CDR3 is CASSTLSQVPGQYF. CDR3 in DNA: TGTGCCAGCAGTACCCTCTCACAAGTCCCGGGGCAGTACTTC. The rearrangement links TRBV28 to TRBJ2-7; D gene unclear. Germline V CDR1 and CDR2: MDHEN, SYDVKM. V lost 5 bases, J lost 9 bases, and 20 bases lay in between. This CDR3 is built from 14 residues.

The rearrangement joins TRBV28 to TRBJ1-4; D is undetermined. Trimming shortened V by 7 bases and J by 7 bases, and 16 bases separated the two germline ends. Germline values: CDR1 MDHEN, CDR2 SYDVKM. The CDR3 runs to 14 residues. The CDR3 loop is CASTPGGRGEKLFF. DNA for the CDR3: TGTGCCAGCACCCCGGGAGGACGTGGTGAAAAACTGTTTTTT.

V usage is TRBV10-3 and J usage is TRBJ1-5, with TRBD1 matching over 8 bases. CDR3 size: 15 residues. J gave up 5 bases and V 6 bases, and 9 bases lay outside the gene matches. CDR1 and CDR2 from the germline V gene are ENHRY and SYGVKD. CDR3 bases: TGTGCCATCAGACGAGGAGGACAGGGCGATCAGCCCCAGCATTTT. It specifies CAIRRGGQGDQPQHF.

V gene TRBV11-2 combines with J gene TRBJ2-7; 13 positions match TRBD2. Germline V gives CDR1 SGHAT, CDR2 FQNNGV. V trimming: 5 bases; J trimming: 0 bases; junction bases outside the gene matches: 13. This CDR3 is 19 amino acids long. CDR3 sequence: CASSPTPGLAGISSYEQYF. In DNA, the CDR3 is TGTGCCAGCAGCCCCACCCCGGGACTAGCGGGAATAAGCTCCTACGAGCAGTACTTC.

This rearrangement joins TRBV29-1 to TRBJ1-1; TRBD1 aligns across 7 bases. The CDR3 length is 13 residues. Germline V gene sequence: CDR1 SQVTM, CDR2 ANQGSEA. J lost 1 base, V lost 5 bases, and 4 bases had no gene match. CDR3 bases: TGCAGCGTTCTCAGGGGGGGGAACACTGAAGCTTTCTTT. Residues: CSVLRGGNTEAFF.

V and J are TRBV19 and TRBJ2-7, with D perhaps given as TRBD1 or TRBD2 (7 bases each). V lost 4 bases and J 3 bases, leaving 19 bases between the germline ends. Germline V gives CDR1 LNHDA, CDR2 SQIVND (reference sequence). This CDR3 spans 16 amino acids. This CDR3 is CASSKSTGRALYEQYF. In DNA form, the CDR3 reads TGTGCCAGTAGTAAATCGACAGGGAGGGCCCTCTACGAGCAGTACTTC.

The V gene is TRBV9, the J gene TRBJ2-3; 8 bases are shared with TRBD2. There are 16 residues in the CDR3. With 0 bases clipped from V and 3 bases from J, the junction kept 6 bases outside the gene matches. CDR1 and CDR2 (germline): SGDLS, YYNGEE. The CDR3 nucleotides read TGTGCCAGCAGCGTAGGCACGGGAGGGGGGACAGATACGCAGTATTTT. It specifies CASSVGTGGGTDTQYF.

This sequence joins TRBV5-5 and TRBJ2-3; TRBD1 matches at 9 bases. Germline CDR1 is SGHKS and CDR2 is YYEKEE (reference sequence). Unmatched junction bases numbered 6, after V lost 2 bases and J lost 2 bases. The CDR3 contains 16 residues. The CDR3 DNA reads TGTGCCAGCAGCTTCGAGGGGGACAGGGCCACAGATACGCAGTATTTT. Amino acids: CASSFEGDRATDTQYF.

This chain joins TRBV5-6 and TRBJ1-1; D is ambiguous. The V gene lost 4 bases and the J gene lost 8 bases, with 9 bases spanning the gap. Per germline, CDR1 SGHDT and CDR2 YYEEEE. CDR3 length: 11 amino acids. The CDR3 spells CASSLRYEAFF. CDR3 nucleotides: TGTGCCAGCAGCCTACGGTACGAAGCTTTCTTT.

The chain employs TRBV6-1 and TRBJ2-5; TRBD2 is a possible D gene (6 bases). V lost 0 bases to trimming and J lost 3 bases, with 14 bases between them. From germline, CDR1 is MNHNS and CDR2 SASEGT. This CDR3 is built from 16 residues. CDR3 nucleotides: TGTGCCAGCAGTGAAGCCGGGAGTTTGGGGGAAGAGACCCAGTACTTC. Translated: CASSEAGSLGEETQYF.